The T cell receptor beta chain under discussion was sequenced for a study of cytomegalovirus exposure and HLA in healthy donors. Study at large: An early data release held approximately 85 million unique TCRs from HLA-typed donors.

Whole-study results and caveats: Productive status was seen about 87% or about 30% of the time for most TCR beta V segments in an earlier analysis. An analysis that was carried out later associated 16,000 or so TCR beta sequences with HLA alleles at 0.05 false discovery rate. As a later analysis revealed, most CMV-associated TCR beta chains appeared HLA-restricted.

On this clone itself: No antigen is known for it.

The PCR ran on 60 Vbeta and 13 Jbeta primers. The assay was immunoSEQ multiplex PCR, and TCRdb's table has in-frame clones only and misses some. Of about 130,000 clones listed, under 85% are singletons. Germline-derived CDR1 and CDR2 are SNHLY and FYNNEI. This CDR3 spans 13 amino acids. Trimming pared 4 bases from V and 5 bases from J, leaving 9 bases between. The chain has TRBV2 and TRBJ1-5; no clear D. This clonotype was obtained from a man younger than 45 in good health and CMV-seronegative. The source material was PBMCs. In DNA form, the CDR3 reads TGTGCCAGCAGTGTTTCAGGCGATCAGCCCCAGCATTTT. This sequence encodes CASSVSGDQPQHF.